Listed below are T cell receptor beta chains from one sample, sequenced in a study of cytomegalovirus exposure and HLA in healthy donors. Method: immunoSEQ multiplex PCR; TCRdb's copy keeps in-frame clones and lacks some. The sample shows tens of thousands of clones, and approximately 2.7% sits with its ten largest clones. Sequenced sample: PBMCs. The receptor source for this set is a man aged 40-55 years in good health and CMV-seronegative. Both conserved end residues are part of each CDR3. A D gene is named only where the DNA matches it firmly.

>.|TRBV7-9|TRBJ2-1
TGTGCCAGCAGCTTATCAGAGGGAGAAAACAATGAGCAGTTCTTC
CASSLSEGENNEQFF
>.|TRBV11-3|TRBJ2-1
TGTGCCAGCAGCGGAGGAGATGAGCAGTTCTTC
CASSGGDEQFF
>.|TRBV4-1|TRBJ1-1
TGCGCCAGCAGCCAAGATCGGGGATCGGGACGGGACTCTCACACTGAAGCTTTCTTT
CASSQDRGSGRDSHTEAFF
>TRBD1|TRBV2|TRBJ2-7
TGTGCCAGCAGAAACGAGACAGGGATCAGATTCTACGAGCAGTACTTC
CASRNETGIRFYEQYF
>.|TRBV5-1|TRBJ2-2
TGCGCCAGCAGCTTGAGTTCGACACTTACGAACACCGGGGAGCTGTTTTTT
CASSLSSTLTNTGELFF
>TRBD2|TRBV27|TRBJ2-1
TGTGCCAGCAGTTTATCCCCAGCGGGGCGCAATGAGCAGTTCTTC
CASSLSPAGRNEQFF
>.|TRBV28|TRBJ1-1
TGTGCCAGCACGACGAGGCCCGGCACTGAAGCTTTCTTT
CASTTRPGTEAFF
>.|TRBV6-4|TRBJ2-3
TGTGCCAGCCGACGGGACGGAGGGACAGATACGCAGTATTTT
CASRRDGGTDTQYF
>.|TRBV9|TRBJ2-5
TGTGCCAGCGGTGCTTCGGAGACCCAGTACTTC
CASGASETQYF
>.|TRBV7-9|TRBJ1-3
TGTGCCAGCAGAGACGGGGAGAGGGATCGAAACACCATATATTTT
CASRDGERDRNTIYF
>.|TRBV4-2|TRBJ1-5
TGTGCCAGCAGCCACACACAGGGTTCTCAGCCCCAGCATTTT
CASSHTQGSQPQHF
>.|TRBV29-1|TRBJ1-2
TGCAGCGTTGCCCCCCTACCCTCGGGACTGAGCTATGGCTACACCTTC
CSVAPLPSGLSYGYTF
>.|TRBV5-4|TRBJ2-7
TGTGCCAGCAGCTTGGGTTCCAGTACCTACGAGCAGTACTTC
CASSLGSSTYEQYF
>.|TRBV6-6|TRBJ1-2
TGTGCCAGCAGTTACGAGGGATTGAGGGGCTACACCTTC
CASSYEGLRGYTF